This T cell receptor beta chain came from a study of blood T cells in healthy people across ages. Study context: Capturing about one barcoded beta molecule per two T cells was achieved by template switching.

This clonotype has only a few counts. The antigen is undetermined. Findings and limits, study-wide: TCR beta diversity was tightly associated with the proportion of naive T cells.

Between the trimmed V and J ends, which lost 3 bases and 0 bases, there was a span of 15 bases. The CDR3 is 16 residues long. Germline V gene data show CDR1 as SGHRS and CDR2 as YFSETQ. Combining a sample-barcoded 5' primer with a J-beta primer mix, a second PCR ran for roughly 6 to 11 cycles. Template switching added a 12-random-nucleotide identifier to every cDNA molecule. Paired-end reads containing CDR3 totaled no fewer than 2.5 million for each sample. TCRdb called the 5' RACE reads again in MiXCR, with one record for every CDR3 protein. This sample has around 1.5 million distinct CDR3 sequences, with around 59% found just once.

The clonotype comes from a man aged 18 to 35 in good health. This chain uses TRBV5-1 with TRBJ1-1, with D possibly matching TRBD1 (5 bases). Material for sequencing was blood. The CDR3 here is CASSSGRQTMNTEAFF. CDR3 sequence (DNA): TGCGCCAGCAGCTCGGGACGCCAGACGATGAACACTGAAGCTTTCTTT.